The clone carrying this T cell receptor beta chain showed up many times. Its matching antigen is unknown. This sample was taken from a study of CD8 T cells in ankylosing spondylitis. Notes on the study in general: A number of the motif variants had already been described in reactive arthritis synovial fluid and blood. Significantly higher representation of disease-linked clones was reported for matched ankylosing spondylitis synovial fluid. A TCR beta motif made of about 8 highly homologous variants seemed typical of ankylosing spondylitis blood.

The authors made TCR beta libraries by quantitative 5'-RACE with molecular barcodes. TCRdb re-analysed the 5' RACE reads in MiXCR, keeping a single row per CDR3 protein. The sample contains some 140,000 distinct CDR3 sequences, around 10% of which appear only once. CDR1 and CDR2 (germline): SEHNR, FQNEAQ (reference sequence). The CDR3 totals 13 residues. Trimming took 8 bases from V and 6 from J, leaving 15 bases between them. This clonotype was sampled from a female donor with ankylosing spondylitis or in good health (not recorded which). This rearrangement joins TRBV7-9 to TRBJ2-3; D gene ambiguous. The sequenced sample was blood, either unsorted or a sorted T cell fraction (not recorded which). CDR3 sequence (DNA): TGTGCCAGCGGTTCCTTAGTTCGGGATACGCAGTATTTT. This translates into CASGSLVRDTQYF.